This entry lists 19 T cell receptor beta chains sequenced from one sample in a study of blood T cell repertoires in COVID-19. The protocol was immunoSEQ multiplex PCR, while the TCRdb copy is restricted to in-frame clones and leaves out a portion. Of over 85,000 clones listed, about 90% are singletons. Sequenced sample: peripheral blood. The receptors stem from a woman aged 70 to 79 with acute or convalescent COVID-19.

The V call is TRBV5-4, the J call TRBJ1-1, with D possibly TRBD1 on 5 matching bases. V was pared by 0 bases and J by 4 bases, with 10 bases between. This CDR3 is 14 amino acids long. Germline V gives CDR1 SGHNT, CDR2 YYREEE (reference sequence). The CDR3 region is CASSLVDTPTEAFF. CDR3 coding DNA: TGTGCCAGCAGCTTGGTGGACACTCCCACTGAAGCTTTCTTT.

In this sample, this clone turned up a few times. The V gene is TRBV27, the J gene TRBJ1-1; D gene unclear. In germline, CDR1 is MNHEY, CDR2 SMNVEV (reference sequence). This CDR3 spans 13 amino acids. V lost 7 bases and J 1 base, leaving 10 bases between the germline ends. The CDR3 is CASNPTGNTEAFF. The CDR3 nucleotides are TGTGCCAGCAACCCGACGGGGAACACTGAAGCTTTCTTT.

This rearrangement joins TRBV19 to TRBJ1-2; a weak D match, TRBD1 (5 bases). The CDR3 extends over 13 amino acids. The germline V gene encodes CDR1 LNHDA and CDR2 SQIVND (reference sequence). V lost 5 bases to trimming and J lost 4 bases, with 11 bases between them. CDR3 sequence (DNA): TGTGCCAGTAGTCGGGGGGGTATCTATGGCTACACCTTC. It is translated as CASSRGGIYGYTF.

J is TRBJ2-3 and V is TRBV5-4, with TRBD2 as a possible D gene (6 bases). In germline, CDR1 is SGHNT, CDR2 YYREEE (reference sequence). The CDR3 loop spans 14 amino acids. Between the trimmed V and J ends, which lost 5 bases and 2 bases, there was a span of 12 bases. Here the CDR3 reads CASRSEGFTDTQYF. The CDR3 DNA reads TGTGCCAGCAGATCGGAGGGCTTCACAGATACGCAGTATTTT.

This clone was picked up one time. This chain uses TRBV9 with TRBJ1-6; possible D gene TRBD1, 5 bases. The length of the CDR3 is 15 residues. V gave up 0 bases and J gave up 9 bases, with 13 bases separating them. The V gene's germline CDR1 is SGDLS and CDR2 YYNGEE. Here the CDR3 reads CASSVDGGVASPLHF. Here the CDR3 DNA reads TGTGCCAGCAGCGTAGACGGGGGGGTTGCTTCACCCCTCCACTTT. The full variable domain, completed using reference TRBV9 and TRBJ1-6, is DSGVTQTPKHLITATGQRVTLRCSPRSGDLSVYWYQQSLDQGLQFLIQYYNGEERAKGNILERFSAQQFPDLHSELNLSSLELGDSALYFCASSVDGGVASPLHFGNGTRLTVT.

The CDR3 region is CASSLLSGSSQEKLFF. CDR3 coding DNA: TGCGCCAGCAGCTTGCTTTCGGGGTCCAGTCAGGAAAAACTGTTTTTT. The chain employs TRBV5-1 and TRBJ1-4; D call uncertain. Trimming removed 1 base from V and 8 bases from J, with 18 bases in between. The CDR3 extends over 16 amino acids. Germline CDR1 reads SGHRS; CDR2 reads YFSETQ. The full variable domain, in which reference TRBV5-1 and TRBJ1-4 provide the parts outside the CDR3, is KAGVTQTPRYLIKTRGQQVTLSCSPISGHRSVSWYQQTPGQGLQFLFEYFSETQRNKGNFPGRFSGRQFSNSRSEMNVSTLELGDSALYLCASSLLSGSSQEKLFFGSGTQLSVL.

This rearrangement joins TRBV18 to TRBJ2-5; D is unclear. CDR3 length: 13 residues. Looked up from germline, CDR1 is KGHSH and CDR2 is LQKENI. Trimming stripped 1 base from V and 2 bases from J, with 5 bases between. CDR3: CASSPLEQETQYF. In DNA form, the CDR3 reads TGTGCCAGCTCACCACTTGAGCAAGAGACCCAGTACTTC.

This chain uses TRBV5-6 with TRBJ2-7; D might be TRBD2 (6 bases). This CDR3 region has 14 residues. The germline V gene encodes CDR1 SGHDT and CDR2 YYEEEE. V gave up 4 bases and J gave up 7 bases, with 18 bases separating them. CDR3 residues: CASSPGSGDREQYF. DNA of the CDR3: TGTGCCAGCAGCCCGGGTAGCGGAGATCGTGAGCAGTACTTC.

The V call is TRBV11-2, the J call TRBJ1-4; weak D call: TRBD1 (6 bases). Germline CDR1 reads SGHAT; CDR2 reads FQNNGV. CDR3 size: 17 residues. The V and J ends lost 1 base and 4 bases respectively, with 16 bases between them. Here the CDR3 DNA reads TGTGCCAGCAGCTTAGCCGGAGGGGGGGCTATTAATGAAAAACTGTTTTTT. It yields the protein CASSLAGGGAINEKLFF.

The chain joins TRBV24-1 to TRBJ2-1; D is possibly TRBD2 (6 bases). Trimming removed 12 bases at V and 5 bases at J, with 16 bases between. The V gene's germline CDR1 is KGHDR and CDR2 SFDVKD. The CDR3 loop spans 13 amino acids. The DNA of the CDR3 is TGTGCCTCAGGTCTAGCGCGGAACAATGAGCAGTTCTTC. Its translation: CASGLARNNEQFF.

The gene calls are TRBV21-1 and TRBJ2-1; TRBD2, as called in the table, went unchecked against the DNA. TRBV21-1 is a pseudogene. CDR3 length: 16 amino acids. The CDR3 DNA follows: TGTGCCAGCAGCCCCTGGGATAGCGGGGGACTCGGTGAGCAGTTCTTC. Its translation: CASSPWDSGGLGEQFF.

The chain couples TRBV5-5 to TRBJ1-1; D call uncertain. CDR1 and CDR2 (germline): SGHKS, YYEKEE (reference sequence). V lost 1 base and J lost 1, with 8 bases in between. This CDR3 spans 14 amino acids. The DNA for the CDR3 is TGTGCCAGCAGCTTGTTTTTCGGGAACACTGAAGCTTTCTTT. Encoded protein: CASSLFFGNTEAFF. The full variable domain, in which reference TRBV5-5 and TRBJ1-1 provide the parts outside the CDR3, is DAGVTQSPTHLIKTRGQQVTLRCSPISGHKSVSWYQQVLGQGPQFIFQYYEKEERGRGNFPDRFSARQFPNYSSELNVNALLLGDSALYLCASSLFFGNTEAFFGQGTRLTVV.

This clone was seen only once. The chain carries TRBV28 and TRBJ2-2, with TRBD2 matching 9 bases. V lost 7 bases to trimming and J lost 2 bases; unmatched junction nucleotides: 5. Germline CDR1 and CDR2: MDHEN and SYDVKM. CDR3 length equals 15 residues. CDR3 region: CASMVAGVNTGELFF. CDR3 DNA: TGTGCCAGCATGGTAGCGGGAGTTAACACCGGGGAGCTGTTTTTT.

The CDR3 DNA sequence: TGTGCCAGTAGTAAAATTGGGGGACAGGGCACTGAAGCTTTCTTT. As protein: CASSKIGGQGTEAFF. V is TRBV19 and J is TRBJ1-1, with 9 bases matching TRBD1. CDR3 length: 15 amino acids. Germline V CDR1 and CDR2: LNHDA, SQIVND (reference sequence). Trimming removed 4 bases from V and 4 bases from J; junction bases left unmatched: 7.

The chain joins TRBV5-1 to TRBJ1-4; 8 bases are shared with TRBD1. Looked up from germline, CDR1 is SGHRS and CDR2 is YFSETQ. J gave up 3 bases and V 6 bases, and 7 bases lay outside the gene matches. This CDR3 has 15 amino acids. The CDR3 region is CASTSTGGPNEKLFF. CDR3 nucleotide sequence: TGCGCCAGCACAAGTACAGGGGGACCTAATGAAAAACTGTTTTTT.

This rearrangement joins TRBV6-5 to TRBJ1-2, with 7 bases lining up with TRBD1. Germline V gene lookup returns CDR1 MNHEY and CDR2 SVGAGI. Trimming took 6 bases from V and 0 from J; bases not matched to a gene: 4. CDR3 length: 14 residues. CDR3 coding DNA: TGTGCCAGCAGCTGGGACAGAGCTAACTATGGCTACACCTTC. Its translation: CASSWDRANYGYTF.

The chain couples TRBV7-9 to TRBJ2-7, with a tentative D call TRBD1 (5 bases). This CDR3 contains 14 residues. The V end was cut by 7 bases, the J end by 0 bases, with 13 bases between. CDR1 is SEHNR and CDR2 is FQNEAQ in the germline V gene (reference sequence). DNA for the CDR3: TGTGCCAGCAACTCAGGGTCAATCTCCTACGAGCAGTACTTC. Protein sequence: CASNSGSISYEQYF.

This clone was seen only once. V usage is TRBV14 and J usage is TRBJ2-5; 9 bases are shared with TRBD1. The germline V gene encodes CDR1 SGHDN and CDR2 FVKESK. Trimming cost V 1 base and J 5 bases; bases outside gene matches: 8. The CDR3 is made up of 16 amino acids. In DNA, the CDR3 is TGTGCCAGCAGCCAAGCGGGGACAGGGATAAGGGAGACCCAGTACTTC. As protein: CASSQAGTGIRETQYF. The full variable domain, rest sourced from reference TRBV14 and TRBJ2-5, is EAGVTQFPSHSVIEKGQTVTLRCDPISGHDNLYWYRRVMGKEIKFLLHFVKESKQDESGMPNNRFLAERTGGTYSTLKVQPAELEDSGVYFCASSQAGTGIRETQYFGPGTRLLVL.

V gene TRBV7-7 combines with J gene TRBJ1-4, with 8 bases that match TRBD1. The CDR3 is 15 residues long. The germline gives CDR1 SSHAT, CDR2 FNYEAQ (reference sequence). J lost 8 bases, V lost 5 bases, and 10 bases had no gene match. The CDR3, as DNA: TGTGCCAGCAGCCCTACGACAGGGGTTAACGAAAAACTGTTTTTT. The encoded protein is CASSPTTGVNEKLFF.